A selection of T cell receptor beta chains follows, all from one sample in a study of radiotherapy plus CTLA-4 blockade in lung cancer. Libraries were prepared by immunoSEQ multiplex PCR; TCRdb keeps only in-frame clonotypes and omits some of them. The data show over 80,000 clones, around 82% seen once. The sequences come from peripheral blood, collected from a patient treated with radiotherapy plus ipilimumab. The origin of the receptors is a human donor with non-small cell lung cancer who had stable disease on radiotherapy plus ipilimumab. Both conserved end residues are part of each CDR3. The D gene is left open where the match is weak. Clone size is given for some rows only: seen once, a few or many times, or a class if the clone is expanded.

D	V	J	size	CDR3	DNA
NA	TRBV2	TRBJ1-1	NA	CASSTGSGTTEAFF	TGTGCCAGCAGTACAGGGTCCGGGACCACTGAAGCTTTCTTT
NA	TRBV20-1	TRBJ2-5	NA	CSASAETQYF	TGCAGTGCTAGTGCGGAGACCCAGTACTTC
TRBD2	TRBV9	TRBJ2-3	NA	CASSRSGRAPDTQYF	TGTGCCAGCAGTCGGAGCGGGAGGGCCCCAGATACGCAGTATTTT
NA	TRBV27	TRBJ2-6	NA	CASKAQGSGPISSGANVLTF	TGTGCCAGCAAAGCACAGGGCTCCGGCCCGATAAGCTCTGGGGCCAACGTCCTGACTTTC
NA	TRBV5-1	TRBJ2-1	few	CASSSTGTPYNEQFF	TGCGCCAGCAGCTCAACCGGGACCCCCTACAATGAGCAGTTCTTC
TRBD1	TRBV27	TRBJ2-7	NA	CASSPHRDSYEQYF	TGTGCCAGCAGTCCCCACCGGGACAGCTACGAGCAGTACTTC
NA	TRBV27	TRBJ1-1	NA	CASIKRRAGPNTEAFF	TGTGCCAGCATCAAAAGGAGGGCAGGACCTAACACTGAAGCTTTCTTT
TRBD2	TRBV29-1	TRBJ2-5	few	CSVGTSGSWSETQYF	TGCAGCGTCGGGACTAGCGGGAGTTGGTCGGAGACCCAGTACTTC
NA	TRBV6-5	TRBJ2-7	NA	CASSESGAYEQYF	TGTGCCAGCAGTGAATCGGGGGCATACGAGCAGTACTTC
TRBD1	TRBV27	TRBJ1-2	NA	CASSSPQGASNYGYTF	TGTGCCAGCAGTTCTCCACAGGGGGCCTCTAACTATGGCTACACCTTC
NA	TRBV20-1	TRBJ1-1	NA	CAGAQAEAFF	TGCGCGGGGGCGCAGGCTGAAGCTTTCTTT
TRBD1	TRBV7-6	TRBJ2-7	NA	CASSLGVRAGGPEQYF	TGTGCCAGCAGCTTAGGGGTCAGGGCAGGGGGCCCCGAGCAGTACTTC
NA	TRBV30	TRBJ2-2	NA	CAWRSIRELFF	TGTGCCTGGAGATCTATTCGGGAGCTGTTTTTT
NA	TRBV11-2	TRBJ1-1	NA	CASSPQGRTVEAFF	TGTGCCAGCAGCCCACAGGGTCGAACGGTTGAAGCTTTCTTT
TRBD2	TRBV6-5	TRBJ2-1	NA	CATSLGLASLGGQFF	TGTGCCACCTCCTTGGGACTAGCGTCCTTAGGCGGGCAGTTCTTC
NA	TRBV7-3	TRBJ1-1	NA	CASSLTTERIAFF	TGTGCCAGCAGCTTAACTACAGAAAGGATTGCTTTCTTT
NA	TRBV5-1	TRBJ1-1	NA	CASSRAARTEAFF	TGCGCCAGCAGCCGGGCCGCACGGACTGAAGCTTTCTTT
NA	TRBV15	TRBJ2-3	NA	CATSRVLRGGTDTQYF	TGTGCCACCAGCAGAGTATTGAGGGGAGGAACAGATACGCAGTATTTT
NA	TRBV5-6	TRBJ1-3	NA	CASSIRDKGNTIYF	TGTGCCAGCAGCATCCGGGACAAAGGAAACACCATATATTTT
NA	TRBV5-1	TRBJ1-1	NA	CASSSRENTEAFF	TGCGCCAGCAGCTCCAGGGAGAACACTGAAGCTTTCTTT
TRBD2	TRBV4-1	TRBJ2-7	NA	CASSQPLSGSPYEQYF	TGCGCCAGCAGCCAACCCCTTAGCGGGAGCCCCTACGAGCAGTACTTC
NA	TRBV28	TRBJ1-1	NA	CASSSSSPNTEAFF	TGTGCCAGCAGTTCTTCCTCACCGAACACTGAAGCTTTCTTT
NA	TRBV5-1	TRBJ2-2	NA	CASSRGATGELFF	TGCGCCAGCAGCCGGGGCGCCACCGGGGAGCTGTTTTTT
NA	TRBV4-1	TRBJ2-7	NA	CASSPSYGTYEQYF	TGCGCCAGCAGCCCCTCTTACGGGACCTACGAGCAGTACTTC